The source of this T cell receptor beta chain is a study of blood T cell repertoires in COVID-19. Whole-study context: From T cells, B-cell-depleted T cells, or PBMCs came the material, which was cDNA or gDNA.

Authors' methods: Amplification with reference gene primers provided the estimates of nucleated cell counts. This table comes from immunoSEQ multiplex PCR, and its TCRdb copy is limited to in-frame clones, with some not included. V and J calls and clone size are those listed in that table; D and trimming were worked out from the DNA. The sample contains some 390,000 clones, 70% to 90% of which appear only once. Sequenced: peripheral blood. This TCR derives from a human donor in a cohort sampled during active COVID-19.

The CDR3 nucleotides read TGCGCCAGCAGCAAACAACGGACAGGTCCAGGGGCAGATACGCAGTATTTT. Translation gives CASSKQRTGPGADTQYF. The chain combines TRBV5-1 with TRBJ2-3, with 7 bases identical to TRBD1. V was pared by 4 bases and J by 4 bases, with 15 bases of the junction left unmatched. Germline V CDR1 and CDR2: SGHRS, YFSETQ. The CDR3 extends over 17 amino acids.